The 3 T cell receptor beta chains below were found in one sample sequenced in a study of blood T cell repertoires in COVID-19. The repertoire was sequenced with immunoSEQ multiplex PCR; TCRdb's copy has only in-frame clones and lacks some. The data contain approximately 180,000 clones, approximately 92% of them singletons. The sequenced material came from PBMCs or T cells enriched from blood (not recorded which). The receptors were sampled from a woman between 40 and 50 years old with acute COVID-19.

The genes are TRBV6-5 and TRBJ2-1; D is perhaps TRBD2 (5 bases). V was trimmed by 10 bases and J by 9 bases, leaving 19 bases between them. The CDR3 runs 13 residues. CDR1 and CDR2 (germline): MNHEY, SVGAGI. This CDR3 reads CAIQELVRGEQFF. CDR3 in DNA: TGTGCCATCCAGGAACTAGTCCGGGGTGAGCAGTTCTTC.

This chain connects TRBV4-1 to TRBJ2-7; possible D gene TRBD2, 5 bases. The CDR3 has 14 residues. Trimming removed 1 base from V and 3 bases from J, with 10 bases in between. Germline assignment: CDR1 MGHRA and CDR2 YSYEKL. CDR3 bases: TGCGCCAGCAGCCAAGTAGGACTTATCTACGAGCAGTACTTC. It specifies CASSQVGLIYEQYF.

The CDR3, as DNA: TGCGCCAGCAGCATGGGAGGACAGGGGTTCCACGAGCAGTACTTC. Amino acid sequence: CASSMGGQGFHEQYF. The chain has TRBV5-1 and TRBJ2-7, with TRBD1 matching 9 bases. CDR3 length equals 15 residues. Germline CDR1 reads SGHRS; CDR2 reads YFSETQ. The junction had 10 bases not matched to a gene; V was cut back by 4 bases and J by 5 bases.